This T cell receptor (beta chain) was retrieved from a study of Ad26.COV2.S vaccination and SARS-CoV-2 variants. About the study: Participants got Ad26.COV2.S intramuscularly, once or twice 56 days apart.

The treatment was: around 19 received Ad26.COV2.S at low or high dose, single or two shots; a few received placebo; per-sample allocation not given. Specimen acquisition occurred on day 63 following the initial vaccine or placebo injection. This Boston cohort included adults aged 18-55 years. Comments on this clone: Antigen: not known.

Study-wide results and limits: With respect to non-spike TCR breadth, vaccine and placebo recipients were similar.

TCRdb keeps only in-frame clones here, not all; method: immunoSEQ multiplex PCR. Of around 450,000 clones detected, about 92% appear once; the ten largest clones hold less than 4.5%. The input for sequencing was peripheral blood, taken in a trial of Ad26.COV2.S vaccine versus placebo. This clonotype originated in a person aged 18-60 years who received the Ad26.COV2.S COVID-19 vaccine or a placebo.

The CDR3 loop reads CASSQGKDGLFF. The DNA for the CDR3 is TGCGCCAGCAGCCAAGGGAAGGATGGACTGTTTTTT. V and J are TRBV4-1 and TRBJ1-4; D is ambiguous. Trimming left V 1 base short and J 13 bases short, with 10 bases between. CDR1 MGHRA and CDR2 YSYEKL come from the germline V gene. This CDR3 contains 12 residues.